The 8 T cell receptor beta chains in this list originate from one sample, sequenced in a study of cytomegalovirus exposure and HLA in healthy donors (dated by TCRdb to the late 2010s). Library construction relied on the immunoSEQ multiplex PCR assay. The multiplex PCR relied on a mix of 60 forward primers for TCR Vbeta segments and 13 reverse primers for TCR Jbeta segments. Drawn from immuneACCESS, this table holds only the in-frame rearrangements with V and J called that TCRdb kept. Clones are partly lost; checked studies trace under half to an unresolved V gene and leave the rest unexplained. The sample table records some 150,000 clones; 60% to 85% of these occur just once. Clones ranked in the top ten supply around 7.1% of the sample. Sequences were obtained from PBMCs. Every receptor here comes from a woman in her forties in good health and CMV-seropositive.

The gene calls are TRBV2 and TRBJ2-5; 11 bases map to TRBD2. The CDR3 loop spans 16 amino acids. The germline V gene encodes CDR1 SNHLY and CDR2 FYNNEI. V lost 1 base, J lost 4 bases, and 5 bases stayed unmatched. The CDR3 nucleotides read TGTGCCAGCAGTGAAGGGGTAGCGGGGGGGCTAGAGACCCAGTACTTC. It translates to CASSEGVAGGLETQYF.

The chain uses TRBV27 and TRBJ2-3; D possibly corresponds to TRBD1 (5 bases). This CDR3 spans 17 amino acids. Germline-derived CDR1 and CDR2 are MNHEY and SMNVEV (reference sequence). Between the trimmed V and J ends, which lost 2 bases and 3 bases, there was a span of 18 bases. The CDR3 coding sequence is TGTGCCAGCAGTTTAAAGCCTCAGGGAATTAAGACAGATACGCAGTATTTT. The encoded protein is CASSLKPQGIKTDTQYF.

The chain couples TRBV11-2 to TRBJ1-1; D is unclear. CDR3 size: 15 residues. Germline CDR1 is SGHAT and CDR2 is FQNNGV. Trimming removed 0 bases at V and 1 base at J, with 9 bases between. CDR3 in amino acids: CASSLDQLANTEAFF. The CDR3 region has the DNA TGTGCCAGCAGCTTAGATCAACTTGCGAACACTGAAGCTTTCTTT.

The chain couples TRBV30 to TRBJ2-2, with TRBD1 as a possible D gene (6 bases). The CDR3 runs 16 residues. The V gene lost 0 bases and the J gene lost 4 bases, with 15 bases spanning the gap. Per germline, CDR1 GTSNPN and CDR2 SVGIG (reference sequence). CDR3 DNA: TGTGCCTGGAGTGTACGAAACAGGGAAAGCACCGGGGAGCTGTTTTTT. As protein: CAWSVRNRESTGELFF.

This chain's CDR3 is CASSTPGLAGGHSYNEQFF. The DNA of the CDR3 is TGCGCCAGCAGCACCCCGGGACTAGCGGGGGGTCATTCCTACAATGAGCAGTTCTTC. V gene TRBV5-1 combines with J gene TRBJ2-1; 15 nucleotides match TRBD2. Germline-derived CDR1 and CDR2 are SGHRS and YFSETQ. The CDR3 has 19 residues. The junction had 9 bases not matched to a gene; V was cut back by 4 bases and J by 1 base.

The rearrangement joins TRBV5-6 to TRBJ1-1, with a possible D match to TRBD1 (5 bases). V lost 5 bases and J lost 4, with 15 bases in between. This CDR3 spans 14 amino acids. Looked up from germline, CDR1 is SGHDT and CDR2 is YYEEEE. The CDR3 sequence: CASSTMGGGTEAFF. The CDR3 coding sequence is TGTGCCAGCAGTACGATGGGGGGAGGCACTGAAGCTTTCTTT. Using reference TRBV5-6 and TRBJ1-1 for the parts outside the CDR3, the full variable domain is DAGVTQSPTHLIKTRGQQVTLRCSPKSGHDTVSWYQQALGQGPQFIFQYYEEEERQRGNFPDRFSGHQFPNYSSELNVNALLLGDSALYLCASSTMGGGTEAFFGQGTRLTVV.

In this sample, this clone turned up once. V is TRBV6-1 and J is TRBJ2-7, with a weak D call TRBD1 (5 bases). Germline CDR1 and CDR2: MNHNS and SASEGT. This CDR3 has 16 residues. Trimming took 4 bases from V and 0 from J, leaving 16 bases between them. CDR3 coding DNA: TGTGCCAGCAGTGCGCCCGCTGGGGCCAACTCCTACGAGCAGTACTTC. It specifies CASSAPAGANSYEQYF.

The rearrangement joins TRBV5-1 to TRBJ1-6; perhaps TRBD1 as D (5 bases). With 4 bases removed from V and 8 bases from J, the gap between germline ends came to 19 bases. The germline V gene encodes CDR1 SGHRS and CDR2 YFSETQ. CDR3 length equals 16 residues. The CDR3 bases are TGCGCCAGCAGCCGGGGGGTGCAGGGAGGGGATTCACCCCTCCACTTT. It translates to CASSRGVQGGDSPLHF.